This TCR beta chain originates from a study of T cells in Graves' hyperthyroidism and ophthalmopathy (dated by TCRdb to the late 2010s). Broadly, across the study: Peripheral blood was collected at initial diagnosis, before any treatment. TCR V-J signatures able to tell the groups apart were searched for in a discovery cohort of 90 to 100 patients, of whom roughly 42 had Graves' ophthalmopathy and about 60 had stable Graves' hyperthyroidism. Prospective prediction of ophthalmopathy was tested in an independent validation cohort consisting of 18 hyperthyroidism patients and approximately 16 patients who later progressed to ophthalmopathy. The 75 to 100 discovery patients were divided at random into training and test sets in a 7:3 ratio. In roughly six Graves' hyperthyroidism patients, the study also compared T-cell repertoires from thyroid tissue with T-cell repertoires from blood. Following sampling, methimazole starting at 30 mg daily was given to hyperthyroidism patients, and high-dose intravenous methylprednisolone was given to ophthalmopathy patients. According to the paper, TCR Vbeta CDR3 sequencing was carried out on approximately 140 peripheral blood samples, which came from around 43 ophthalmopathy, some 73 hyperthyroidism and approximately 17 progressor patients. Results and caveats for the whole study, not just this receptor: Blood samples also contained most of the expanded thyroid clonotypes (frequency above 0.001), which suggests that blood repertoires may reflect thyroid immune responses. No statistical method was used to set the sample size in advance, and investigators knew the group allocation. Ophthalmopathy was separated from stable hyperthyroidism by a 13 V-J signature model, with 85% to 90% sensitivity and 81% to 83% specificity obtained in cross-validation and 80%/75% obtained in testing. During validation, the model predicted progression to ophthalmopathy a median of roughly six months ahead of onset, with around 71% sensitivity and about 75% specificity.

Hyperthyroidism patients were newly diagnosed, had a disease duration of under 2 months, and were aged 18 to 65 years. Any patient with an uncontrolled infection, another autoimmune disease, pregnancy or lactation was excluded. Diagnoses were based on clinical symptoms, serum thyroxine and TRAb, thyroid ultrasound and orbital computed tomography. For progressor patients, blood was drawn at the first diagnosis of hyperthyroidism, before any ophthalmopathy symptoms had appeared. PBMCs were separated from approximately 10 ml of fresh peripheral blood using Ficoll-Paque density gradient centrifugation. Progressor patients were defined as those initially diagnosed with Graves' hyperthyroidism in whom ophthalmopathy developed during follow-up. Total RNA was extracted using Trizol reagent, and RNA quality was assessed on an Agilent 2100 Bioanalyzer. This clonotype was found many times. The clone's antigen remains unknown. Per-base qualities were not stored, and no clone one base away is much larger.

Amplification of TCR beta CDR3 regions was carried out from RNA transcripts. For the first round of RT-PCR on the TCR CDR3, the HTBI primer set was used together with the Qiagen OneStep RT-PCR kit. A second multiplex PCR round built the libraries, followed by size selection and purification. Libraries were sequenced paired-end with 100 bp reads on an Illumina HiSeq2000. The original pipeline was this. SOAPnuke was used to process the raw data, removing reads that contained adapters or uncalled bases, had a mean Phred below 15, or lacked an exact match to the constant primer or identifier. COPE v1.2.5 was used to merge high-quality paired reads, and clonotypes were defined as unique nucleotide sequences. MiTCR v1.1 was used to align the clonotypes against IMGT TRBV, TRBD and TRBJ reference segments. Analysis was restricted to V-J combinations with a frequency above 0.0001, which covered 98% to 99.2% of repertoires. A TCS score was defined as the ratio of F50 (clonal expansion) to E x V (chaos), with BLOSUM62-based TCRdist applied between CDR3 peptides within each V-J. Welch's t-statistics and random forest reduced around 520 V-J features to 10 to 15, which were used in a naive Bayes classifier (R e1071). The public sequencing data were trimmed at Q25 with fastp and processed into clonotypes with MiXCR by TCRdb, which kept only in-frame beta chains. One record per CDR3 amino acid sequence lists the most common genes and DNA. TCRdb, not the original authors, processed these V and J calls. The sample table lists under 400,000 distinct CDR3 sequences, around a sixth of them with a count of one. Clones ranked in the top ten supply around 30% of the sample.

What was sequenced was blood. This receptor was identified in a woman aged 18-35 years with Graves' hyperthyroidism that later progressed to Graves' ophthalmopathy.

In nucleotide form, the sequence is TGTGCCACCAGCGGCCTGGACAGTCGAGGAGGCTACACCTTC. This translates into CATSGLDSRGGYTF. The V and J genes are TRBV15 and TRBJ1-2, and possibly TRBD1, on 6 matching bases. The CDR3 has 14 amino acids, counting the end cysteine and phenylalanine. The read is trimmed to its CDR3 DNA, 42 bases read in frame from base 1. As encoded in the germline V gene (reference sequence), CDR1 is LNHNV while CDR2 is YYDKDF. The V end loses 5 bases and the J end loses 8 bases, and a stretch of 18 bases separates them.